This T cell receptor (beta chain) is from a study of regulatory T cells in long-lasting Graves disease. Study-wide findings and caveats: TCR diversity in persistent Graves' patients was below that of newly diagnosed ones. It was in persistent disease that TRBV28, TRBJ1-2 and TRBJ2-5 were favored.

Indicated time point: persistent/refractory GD, antithyroid drugs over 5 years with positive TRAb. From RNA extracted from PBMCs, the TCR library was made. A word on this clonotype: No antigen is known for it.

Trimming left V 5 bases short and J 5 bases short, with 10 bases between. Germline CDR1 and CDR2: MNHEY and SVGEGT. The CDR3 length is 12 residues. To make TCR beta libraries, researchers used iRepertoire HTBI primers and Arm-PCR of CDR3 regions. TCRdb independently ran MiXCR on the multiplex PCR reads; one entry per CDR3 protein. The sample lists under 350,000 distinct CDR3 sequences; 20% to 25% were seen once. This rearrangement joins TRBV6-2 or TRBV6-3 to TRBJ2-7; the D gene is possibly TRBD1 (5 bases). The sequence derives from a female donor with Graves disease. Sequenced material: peripheral blood mononuclear cells (PBMCs), taken when the disease was refractory, from a patient treated with antithyroid drugs. In DNA form, the CDR3 reads TGTGCCAGCAGTCAGCAGGGCCACGAGCAGTACTTC. The encoded protein is CASSQQGHEQYF.